This T cell receptor beta chain was recovered during a study of shared clonotypes between healthy human individuals. Study-wide background: The study used three CD4 naive, three CD4 memory, two CD8 naive and one CD8 memory plate per donor.

This table comes from immunoSEQ multiplex PCR, and its TCRdb copy is limited to in-frame clones, with some not included. The sample consists of about 1.1 million clones, 70% to 80% of them appearing once. Trimming took off 0 bases at V and 5 bases at J, with 10 bases between the two ends. Germline V gives CDR1 GTSNPN, CDR2 SVGIG (reference sequence). The CDR3 covers 13 residues. This clone was seen only a few times. What it binds is unknown. The study's findings and limits: Relative to memory subsets, naive subsets generally showed larger estimated richness.

This sequence joins TRBV30 and TRBJ1-1; D remains ambiguous. The sequenced sample was memory CD4+ T cells from PBMCs. Subset of the sample: CD45RA-negative fraction. The source is a man aged 18 to 29 in good health. Some clones in this sample may be carry-over from other donors' samples. CDR3 residues: CAWSVASMTEAFF. The CDR3 coding sequence is TGTGCCTGGAGTGTGGCCAGCATGACTGAAGCTTTCTTT.